Here is one T cell receptor (beta chain) with its context. Its cognate antigen is unknown. Drawing of blood for sampling happened at baseline, at cycle 4 day 1, and at cycle 7 day 1. The data were taken from a study of OX40 agonist ivuxolimab in advanced cancers. Overall study context: Ivuxolimab was administered intravenously to patients at 0.01 to 10 mg/kg every 2 weeks. Notes on the study in general: On average, CD8+ T cells showed a greater number of expanded clones than CD4+. Researchers did not determine the expanded peripheral T cells' antigen specificity.

V shed 4 bases, J shed 0 bases, and the junction held 5 bases outside the gene matches. The length of the CDR3 is 15 residues. The germline V gene encodes CDR1 SQVTM and CDR2 ANQGSEA. Repertoires were generated with immunoSEQ multiplex PCR, while TCRdb's copy carries only in-frame clones and drops some. The table lists 30,000 or so clones, around four fifths of them singletons. This TCR came from an adult with an advanced solid tumor such as melanoma, head and neck, liver or kidney cancer. The chain links TRBV29-1 to TRBJ1-4, with 7 bases that match TRBD1. The starting material was CD4+ or CD8+ T cells sorted from blood, obtained in a trial of the OX40 agonist ivuxolimab. The DNA of the CDR3 is TGCAGCGTTGGGGGGACAGACACAACTAATGAAAAACTGTTTTTT. This translates into CSVGGTDTTNEKLFF.